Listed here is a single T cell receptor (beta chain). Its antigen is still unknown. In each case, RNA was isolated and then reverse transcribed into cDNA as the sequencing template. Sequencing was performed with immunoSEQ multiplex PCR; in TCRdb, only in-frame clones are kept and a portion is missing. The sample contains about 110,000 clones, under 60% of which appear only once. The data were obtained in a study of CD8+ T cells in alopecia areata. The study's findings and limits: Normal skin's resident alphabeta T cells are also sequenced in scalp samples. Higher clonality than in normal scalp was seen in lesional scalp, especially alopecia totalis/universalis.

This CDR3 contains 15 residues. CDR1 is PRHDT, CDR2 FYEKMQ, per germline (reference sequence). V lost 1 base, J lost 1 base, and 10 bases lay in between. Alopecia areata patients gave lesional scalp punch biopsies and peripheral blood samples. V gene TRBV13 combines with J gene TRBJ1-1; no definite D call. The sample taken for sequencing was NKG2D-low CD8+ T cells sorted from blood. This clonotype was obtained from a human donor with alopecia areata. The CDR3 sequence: CASSLVPGRNTEAFF. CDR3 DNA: TGTGCCAGCAGCTTAGTTCCAGGCCGGAACACTGAAGCTTTCTTT.